A single TCR beta chain is shown here with its context. The antigen remains unidentified. Assay used: immunoSEQ multiplex PCR; TCRdb lists only in-frame clones, some missing. The sample lists roughly 130,000 clones; under 95% were seen once. The record originates from a study of T cell responses to AZD1222 COVID-19 vaccine. Study-level results: Clonal diversity was possibly underestimated, and the donors were mostly white British, with more females. Every sample of the repertoires postdated the peak T cell response. The study reported that nearly half of spike-specific TCRs target unmutated variant regions. Vaccination with two AZD1222 doses was followed by a rise in Spike-specific TCR breadth and depth.

The CDR3 is 14 residues long. The sequencing here drew on peripheral blood, taken on day 0 of AZD1222 vaccination. J is TRBJ2-7 and V is TRBV21-1; the DNA was not used to check the table's D call, TRBD2. TRBV21-1 is a documented pseudogene. The sequence derives from an adult in good health. In nucleotides, the CDR3 is TGTGCCAGCCCGTTTTTAGATTATCGCTACGAGCAGTACTTC. Amino acid sequence: CASPFLDYRYEQYF.